A few counts support the clone carrying this T cell receptor (beta chain). The data were taken from a study of blood T cell repertoires in COVID-19. Study-wide background: The samples span acute and convalescent COVID-19 from the United States, Italy and Spain. In each case, the material was cDNA or gDNA derived from T cells, B-cell-depleted T cells, or PBMCs.

Original data processing: Estimates of nucleated cell counts were drawn from the amplification of reference gene primers. Sequencing was performed with immunoSEQ multiplex PCR; in TCRdb, only in-frame clones are kept and a portion is missing. V, J and clone size derive from that table, while D and trimming were established from the DNA sequence. This sample has hundreds of thousands of clones, with 80% found just once. Unmatched junction bases numbered 10, after V lost 6 bases and J lost 4 bases. Per germline, CDR1 MNHEY and CDR2 SMNVEV (reference sequence). This CDR3 is built from 15 residues. Participants' own reports of clinical history determined their cohort assignment.

This rearrangement joins TRBV27 to TRBJ1-2; 8 nucleotides line up with TRBD1. Specimen: PBMCs or T cells enriched from blood (not recorded which). This receptor was taken from a young man with acute COVID-19. CDR3 DNA sequence: TGTGCCAGCAGGATACAACAGGGGGGGCCCTATGGCTACACCTTC. Its protein product is CASRIQQGGPYGYTF.